This passage covers 12 T cell receptor beta chains from one sample sequenced in a study of shared clonotypes between healthy human individuals. Only in-frame clones appear in the TCRdb table, and some are missing; sequencing was by immunoSEQ multiplex PCR. The sample contains around 550,000 clones, around 96% of which appear only once. The sample taken for sequencing was naive CD4+ T cells sorted from blood. Subset noted: CD45RA+ positively selected. The receptors here all came from a woman between 25 and 40 years old in good health.

This chain's CDR3 is CASSSLHRDRVWYEQYF. Written as DNA, the CDR3 is TGTGCCAGCAGTTCCCTCCACCGGGACAGGGTCTGGTACGAGCAGTACTTC. This rearrangement joins TRBV28 to TRBJ2-5, with 9 nucleotides matching TRBD1. The DNA end lines up better with TRBJ2-7; the J call may be wrong. The CDR3 totals 17 residues. Germline CDR1 and CDR2: MDHEN and SYDVKM.

The gene calls are TRBV5-1 and TRBJ2-5; a weak D match, TRBD1 (7 bases). V lost 2 bases and J lost 4, with 15 bases in between. The CDR3 extends over 15 amino acids. CDR1 and CDR2 (germline): SGHRS, YFSETQ. The CDR3: CASSFGQEGGETQYF. The CDR3 DNA reads TGCGCCAGCAGCTTCGGACAGGAGGGGGGAGAGACCCAGTACTTC. Full variable domain (remainder filled in from reference TRBV5-1 and TRBJ2-5): KAGVTQTPRYLIKTRGQQVTLSCSPISGHRSVSWYQQTPGQGLQFLFEYFSETQRNKGNFPGRFSGRQFSNSRSEMNVSTLELGDSALYLCASSFGQEGGETQYFGPGTRLLVL.

This clone was detected a few times. The chain combines TRBV10-1 with TRBJ1-2, with TRBD1 identical over 10 bases. Germline trimming cut 0 bases from V and 5 bases from J; bases unmatched to any gene: 6. The CDR3 is made up of 16 amino acids. Germline values: CDR1 WNHNN, CDR2 SYGVQD (reference sequence). The CDR3 protein is CASSESLTGGFYGYTF. CDR3 bases: TGCGCCAGCAGTGAGTCGTTGACAGGGGGCTTTTATGGCTACACCTTC.

The chain employs TRBV28 and TRBJ2-7; 10 bases align to TRBD2. The CDR3 sequence is 14 residues long. CDR1 is MDHEN, CDR2 SYDVKM, per germline. V gave up 8 bases and J gave up 6 bases; unmatched junction bases: 10. The CDR3 loop reads CASGRLAGVTEQYF. As DNA, the CDR3 is TGTGCCAGCGGCCGGCTAGCGGGAGTAACCGAGCAGTACTTC. Combining the CDR3 with reference TRBV28 and TRBJ2-7 gives the whole variable domain DVKVTQSSRYLVKRTGEKVFLECVQDMDHENMFWYRQDPGLGLRLIYFSYDVKMKEKGDIPEGYSVSREKKERFSLILESASTNQTSMYLCASGRLAGVTEQYFGPGTRLTVT.

CDR3 loop: CASSLVGGGGFNEQFF. The CDR3 DNA is TGTGCCAGCAGCTTAGTGGGGGGAGGAGGTTTCAATGAGCAGTTCTTC. This rearrangement joins TRBV7-2 to TRBJ2-1; TRBD2 is a possible D gene (6 bases). The ends were cut back, 1 base at V and 6 bases at J, with 16 bases in the middle. Germline lookup yields CDR1 SGHTA and CDR2 FQGNSA. The CDR3 is 16 amino acids.

The genes are TRBV4-1 and TRBJ1-1, with unresolved D. Between the trimmed V and J ends, which lost 1 base and 11 bases, there was a span of 17 bases. Germline V gives CDR1 MGHRA, CDR2 YSYEKL. The CDR3 loop spans 14 amino acids. The CDR3 protein is CASSQGLVQGRAFF. The DNA for the CDR3 is TGCGCCAGCAGCCAAGGATTAGTACAAGGGCGGGCTTTCTTT.

This clone occurred once. The genes are TRBV11-2 and TRBJ1-1; TRBD1 matches 7 bases. This CDR3 spans 15 amino acids. J was trimmed by 1 base and V by 3 bases; bases with no gene match: 5. The germline V gene has CDR1 SGHAT and CDR2 FQNNGV. CDR3 DNA: TGTGCCAGCAGCTTCGAAGGACAGGCGAACACTGAAGCTTTCTTT. Translation gives CASSFEGQANTEAFF. The full variable domain, with the rest looked up from reference TRBV11-2 and TRBJ1-1, is EAGVAQSPRYKIIEKRQSVAFWCNPISGHATLYWYQQILGQGPKLLIQFQNNGVVDDSQLPKDRFSAERLKGVDSTLKIQPAKLEDSAVYLCASSFEGQANTEAFFGQGTRLTVV.

The rearrangement uses TRBV4-1 and TRBJ2-1; maybe TRBD2 (6 bases). Germline V gives CDR1 MGHRA, CDR2 YSYEKL. V was shortened by 3 bases and J by 6 bases, with 27 bases between the two germline ends. The CDR3 is 19 residues long. The CDR3: CASSQIIDPGLLLRNEQFF. The CDR3 region has the DNA TGCGCCAGCAGCCAGATCATTGATCCGGGACTTCTCCTCCGCAATGAGCAGTTCTTC.

The chain links TRBV5-4 to TRBJ2-3; TRBD2 might be the D (6 bases). Germline CDR1 SGHNT, CDR2 YYREEE (reference sequence). This CDR3 comprises 14 residues. V gave up 0 bases and J gave up 6 bases, with 11 bases separating them. The CDR3 nucleotides read TGTGCCAGCAGCTTGGAGCTAGCGATTGATACGCAGTATTTT. This gives the protein CASSLELAIDTQYF.

V gene TRBV27 combines with J gene TRBJ2-3; 10 bases fit TRBD2. Per germline, CDR1 MNHEY and CDR2 SMNVEV (reference sequence). The CDR3 sequence is 15 residues long. Trimming cost V 6 bases and J 2 bases; bases outside gene matches: 5. CDR3 sequence: CASRLAGGNTDTQYF. CDR3 bases: TGTGCCAGCAGGTTAGCGGGAGGCAACACAGATACGCAGTATTTT.

The genes are TRBV6-6 and TRBJ2-2; tentative D call: TRBD2 (6 bases). CDR1 is MNHNY, CDR2 SVGAGI, per germline (reference sequence). V lost 10 bases, J lost 5 bases, and 8 bases lay in between. The CDR3 loop spans 11 amino acids. CDR3 amino acids: CATGRTGELFF. CDR3 nucleotides: TGTGCCACAGGGAGGACCGGGGAGCTGTTTTTT.

This sequence joins TRBV9 and TRBJ2-1; D not resolved. Per germline, CDR1 SGDLS and CDR2 YYNGEE. The CDR3 is 18 residues long. V gave up 0 bases and J gave up 0 bases, with 16 bases separating them. This CDR3 is CASSVEGSYYLSYNEQFF. The CDR3 region has the DNA TGTGCCAGCAGCGTAGAAGGTAGCTACTATCTCTCCTACAATGAGCAGTTCTTC.